This paragraph covers one T cell receptor (beta chain) sequence. These data belong to a study of blood T cell repertoires in COVID-19. There are 13 residues in the CDR3. Losses at the gene ends were 6 bases for V and 4 bases for J; bases not matched to a gene: 5. Assay used: immunoSEQ multiplex PCR; TCRdb lists only in-frame clones, some missing. Counted here are about 270,000 clones, roughly 90% occurring once; the ten biggest clones make up around 2.1%. The V and J genes are TRBV12-3 or TRBV12-4 and TRBJ1-2; 7 nucleotides match TRBD1. This clonotype originated in a man aged 45-65 years with acute or convalescent COVID-19. Material: peripheral blood. As DNA, the CDR3 is TGTGCCAGCAGCTCGACAGGGTTCTATGGCTACACCTTC. Its translation is CASSSTGFYGYTF.